Listed below are T cell receptor beta chains from one sample, sequenced in a study of blood T cell repertoires in COVID-19. Repertoires were generated with immunoSEQ multiplex PCR, while TCRdb's copy carries only in-frame clones and drops some. The table lists fewer than 450,000 clones, approximately 91% of them singletons. The sequenced sample consisted of peripheral blood. These receptors all come from a woman between 65 and 79 years old with COVID-19, enrolled during active disease. The CDR3 runs from the conserved cysteine through the conserved F or W. Fields, in order: D gene, J gene, V gene, clone size, CDR3 protein, CDR3 DNA. D genes are given only for firm matches. Not all rows give a size; the values are once, few, many and, for expanded clones, a class.

>TRBD2|TRBJ2-2|TRBV20-1|NA
CSASHRGGQDTGELFF
TGCAGTGCTAGTCATCGGGGGGGCCAGGACACCGGGGAGCTGTTTTTT
>TRBD1|TRBJ1-3|TRBV11-1|NA
CASGQGADGNTIYF
TGTGCCAGCGGACAGGGGGCAGATGGAAACACCATATATTTT
>TRBD1|TRBJ2-7|TRBV6-5|few
CASSPGQATYEQYF
TGTGCCAGCAGCCCGGGACAGGCGACCTACGAGCAGTACTTC
>NA|TRBJ2-2|TRBV18|NA
CASSRQAPNTGELFF
TGTGCCAGCTCACGACAGGCCCCGAACACCGGGGAGCTGTTTTTT
>TRBD1|TRBJ1-2|TRBV6-5|NA
CASSPQGALLGGYTF
TGTGCCAGCAGTCCGCAGGGGGCCCTCCTAGGCGGCTACACCTTC
>NA|TRBJ1-4|TRBV21-1|once
CASSKVGPPGNEKLFF
TGTGCCAGCAGCAAAGTCGGTCCCCCCGGTAATGAAAAACTGTTTTTT
>NA|TRBJ2-7|TRBV24-1|NA
CATSDGVDYEQYF
TGTGCCACCAGTGACGGGGTAGACTACGAGCAGTACTTC
>TRBD1|TRBJ1-2|TRBV18|NA
CASSLDRGLVDGYTF
TGTGCCAGCTCACTGGACAGGGGATTGGTGGATGGCTACACCTTC
>NA|TRBJ2-2|TRBV24-1|NA
CATSDLRAIPTGELFF
TGTGCCACCAGTGATTTGCGTGCTATACCCACCGGGGAGCTGTTTTTT
>TRBD2|TRBJ2-3|TRBV25-1|NA
CASSPGAWTSGGDTQYF
TGTGCCAGCAGTCCCGGAGCCTGGACTAGCGGGGGAGATACGCAGTATTTT
>TRBD2|TRBJ2-7|TRBV27|NA
CASSSASGAILYF
TGTGCCAGCAGTTCTGCTAGCGGGGCGATACTGTACTTC
>NA|TRBJ2-6|TRBV5-8|NA
CASSESGANVLTF
TGTGCCAGCAGTGAGTCTGGGGCCAACGTCCTGACTTTC
>NA|TRBJ1-5|TRBV30|once
CAWSKGIPYQPQHF
TGTGCCTGGAGTAAGGGGATTCCTTATCAGCCCCAGCATTTT
>TRBD2|TRBJ2-2|TRBV2|NA
CASSITLASGIGELFF
TGTGCCAGCAGCATTACCCTGGCTAGCGGTATCGGGGAGCTGTTTTTT
>NA|TRBJ1-1|TRBV10-3|NA
CAISVDRNTEAFF
TGTGCCATCAGTGTGGACAGGAACACTGAAGCTTTCTTT